The 22 T cell receptor beta chains given below trace back to one sample, sequenced in a study of shared clonotypes between healthy human individuals. Clones were sequenced by immunoSEQ multiplex PCR, and TCRdb holds only the in-frame ones, with some missing. The table records 400,000 to 500,000 clones, 70% to 85% of them present only once. Material for sequencing was PBMCs. These receptors all come from a woman in her 40s in good health. Some clones in this sample may be carry-over from other donors' samples.

The chain employs TRBV5-1 and TRBJ2-6; 8 nucleotides match TRBD1. V gave up 2 bases and J gave up 0 bases; unmatched junction bases: 7. CDR1 and CDR2 from the germline V gene are SGHRS and YFSETQ. The CDR3 is 18 amino acids. The DNA of the CDR3 is TGCGCCAGCAGCTTAAGGACAGGGTCCTCCTCTGGGGCCAACGTCCTGACTTTC. This gives the protein CASSLRTGSSSGANVLTF.

The chain is built from TRBV19 and TRBJ2-6; no firm D call. This CDR3 region has 13 residues. Germline V gene lookup returns CDR1 LNHDA and CDR2 SQIVND (reference sequence). Trimming stripped 10 bases from V and 0 bases from J, with 7 bases between. The CDR3 spells CATTFSGANVLTF. CDR3 nucleotide sequence: TGTGCCACGACCTTCTCTGGGGCCAACGTCCTGACTTTC.

The chain is built from TRBV28 and TRBJ2-7; D not resolved. Trimming took off 7 bases at V and 2 bases at J, with 12 bases between the two ends. In germline, CDR1 is MDHEN, CDR2 SYDVKM. CDR3 length: 13 amino acids. The CDR3 is CASTSGPAYEQYF. In DNA, the CDR3 is TGTGCCAGCACCTCCGGCCCGGCCTACGAGCAGTACTTC. The full variable domain, its missing parts supplied by reference TRBV28 and TRBJ2-7, is DVKVTQSSRYLVKRTGEKVFLECVQDMDHENMFWYRQDPGLGLRLIYFSYDVKMKEKGDIPEGYSVSREKKERFSLILESASTNQTSMYLCASTSGPAYEQYFGPGTRLTVT.

The chain couples TRBV5-5 to TRBJ2-3, with D perhaps TRBD1 (5 bases). V lost 3 bases to trimming and J lost 6 bases, with 20 bases between them. The germline V gene encodes CDR1 SGHKS and CDR2 YYEKEE (reference sequence). The CDR3 consists of 16 residues. The CDR3 DNA follows: TGTGCCAGCAGCTGGGGCCAGGGCGGTATGGCGGATACGCAGTATTTT. This gives the protein CASSWGQGGMADTQYF.

The table lists this clone with a count of one. The J gene is TRBJ2-7, the V gene TRBV7-8; 10 bases are shared with TRBD2. CDR1 and CDR2 from the germline V gene are SGHVS and FQNEAQ. V trimming: 2 bases; J trimming: 4 bases; junction bases outside the gene matches: 2. The CDR3 covers 14 residues. The CDR3 DNA is TGTGCCAGCAGCTTACTAGCGGGAGTGTACGAGCAGTACTTC. As protein: CASSLLAGVYEQYF.

The rearrangement uses TRBV4-2 and TRBJ2-7; 7 positions agree with TRBD2. This CDR3 contains 15 residues. From germline, CDR1 is LGHNA and CDR2 YNFKEQ. V lost 4 bases, J lost 6 bases, and 12 bases stayed unmatched. The CDR3 DNA follows: TGTGCCAGCAGCCCCCACCCACTAGCGAGTCGCGAGCAGTACTTC. It translates to CASSPHPLASREQYF.

This clone was seen only a few times. The CDR3 DNA follows: TGCGCCAGCAGCCAAGTTCGGTTTCGCGGGAGGGAACCTGGGGCCAACGTCCTGACTTTC. As protein: CASSQVRFRGREPGANVLTF. This rearrangement joins TRBV4-1 to TRBJ2-6, with TRBD2 identical over 9 bases. V trimming: 1 base; J trimming: 2 bases; junction bases outside the gene matches: 12. Germline V gene data show CDR1 as MGHRA and CDR2 as YSYEKL. CDR3 length equals 20 residues.

This clone was observed a few times. V usage is TRBV7-9 and J usage is TRBJ2-3; possible D gene TRBD2, 6 bases. With 5 bases removed from V and 5 bases from J, the gap between germline ends came to 17 bases. The CDR3 loop spans 15 amino acids. Germline CDR1 is SEHNR and CDR2 is FQNEAQ (reference sequence). DNA of the CDR3: TGTGCCAGCAGCCCCCTGGAGGGGTTTAAAGATACGCAGTATTTT. It specifies CASSPLEGFKDTQYF.

The V gene is TRBV27, the J gene TRBJ1-1; possibly TRBD1 for D (5 bases). This CDR3 has 15 residues. V gave up 2 bases and J gave up 1 base, with 11 bases separating them. The germline gives CDR1 MNHEY, CDR2 SMNVEV (reference sequence). CDR3 nucleotides: TGTGCCAGCAGTTTAATAACGGGGGGGAACACTGAAGCTTTCTTT. Translated: CASSLITGGNTEAFF.

This chain's CDR3 is CASTQDGAYEQYF. The CDR3 DNA sequence: TGTGCCAGCACTCAGGACGGAGCCTACGAGCAGTACTTC. This rearrangement joins TRBV2 to TRBJ2-7; D unclear. The CDR3 has 13 residues. V was trimmed by 7 bases and J by 2 bases, leaving 12 bases between them. Looked up from germline, CDR1 is SNHLY and CDR2 is FYNNEI.

By proportion, this clone is medium-sized. This specimen includes other DNA sequences encoding the same CDR3. The V gene is TRBV6-4, the J gene TRBJ2-1; 11 bases map to TRBD2. The CDR3 sequence is 15 residues long. Germline CDR1 is MRHNA and CDR2 is SNTAGT. Unmatched junction bases numbered 4, after V lost 3 bases and J lost 6 bases. The DNA of the CDR3 is TGTGCCAGCAGTGAGGGACTAGCGGATATCAATGAGCAGTTCTTC. It encodes CASSEGLADINEQFF.

The chain recombines TRBV19 with TRBJ2-3; the match to TRBD2 covers 7 bases. Germline CDR1 reads LNHDA; CDR2 reads SQIVND (reference sequence). Trimming took 7 bases from V and 4 from J; bases not matched to a gene: 5. CDR3 length equals 13 residues. The chain's CDR3 is CASMAGVADTQYF. CDR3 nucleotides: TGTGCCAGTATGGCGGGAGTAGCAGATACGCAGTATTTT. Variable domain in full (rest from reference TRBV19 and TRBJ2-3): DGGITQSPKYLFRKEGQNVTLSCEQNLNHDAMYWYRQDPGQGLRLIYYSQIVNDFQKGDIAEGYSVSREKKESFPLTVTSAQKNPTAFYLCASMAGVADTQYFGPGTRLTVL.

The CDR3 DNA reads TGCAGCGTTGTGGACAGACCCTACGAGCAGTACTTC. Its protein product is CSVVDRPYEQYF. The chain carries TRBV29-1 and TRBJ2-7, with D perhaps TRBD1 (6 bases). V was pared by 4 bases and J by 2 bases, with 9 bases between. Germline loops: CDR1 SQVTM, CDR2 ANQGSEA. The CDR3 spans 12 residues.

V usage is TRBV5-6 and J usage is TRBJ2-2; D gene unclear. The length of the CDR3 is 14 residues. The germline V and J ends were trimmed by 0 bases and 4 bases, with 7 bases remaining between them. Germline CDR1 SGHDT, CDR2 YYEEEE. CDR3 in amino acids: CASSLGGGTGELFF. The CDR3 region has the DNA TGTGCCAGCAGCTTGGGGGGTGGCACCGGGGAGCTGTTTTTT.

The rearrangement joins TRBV7-2 to TRBJ2-7; possibly TRBD2 for D (5 bases). V lost 2 bases to trimming and J lost 2 bases, with 16 bases between them. The germline V gene encodes CDR1 SGHTA and CDR2 FQGNSA. The CDR3 is 16 amino acids. The CDR3: CASSLLRVRKAYEQYF. The CDR3 DNA sequence: TGTGCCAGCAGCTTACTGAGGGTAAGAAAAGCCTACGAGCAGTACTTC. The variable domain in full, completed from reference TRBV7-2 and TRBJ2-7, reads GAGVSQSPSNKVTEKGKDVELRCDPISGHTALYWYRQSLGQGLEFLIYFQGNSAPDKSGLPSDRFSAERTGGSVSTLTIQRTQQEDSAVYLCASSLLRVRKAYEQYFGPGTRLTVT.

At least ten counts were recorded for this clone. The V call is TRBV9, the J call TRBJ2-2; D might be TRBD1 (6 bases). The V end was cut by 4 bases, the J end by 5 bases, with 18 bases between. Germline V CDR1 and CDR2: SGDLS, YYNGEE. This CDR3 region has 16 residues. CDR3 protein: CASSLGPGAETGELFF. The CDR3 bases are TGTGCCAGCAGCCTAGGGCCAGGGGCGGAGACCGGGGAGCTGTTTTTT.

The chain recombines TRBV7-2 with TRBJ2-3, with 8 bases that match TRBD2. Germline CDR1 SGHTA, CDR2 FQGNSA. J gave up 2 bases and V 6 bases, and 4 bases lay outside the gene matches. The CDR3 runs 14 residues. CDR3 loop: CASRNSGNTDTQYF. The CDR3 nucleotides are TGTGCCAGCAGGAATAGCGGGAACACAGATACGCAGTATTTT. Together with reference TRBV7-2 and TRBJ2-3, the CDR3 gives the full variable domain: GAGVSQSPSNKVTEKGKDVELRCDPISGHTALYWYRQSLGQGLEFLIYFQGNSAPDKSGLPSDRFSAERTGGSVSTLTIQRTQQEDSAVYLCASRNSGNTDTQYFGPGTRLTVL.

The genes are TRBV6-5 and TRBJ2-1, with 8 bases that match TRBD1. Germline CDR1 MNHEY, CDR2 SVGAGI. V trimming: 2 bases; J trimming: 6 bases; junction bases outside the gene matches: 6. This CDR3 spans 15 amino acids. In nucleotides, the CDR3 is TGTGCCAGCAGTTACCAGGGACAGGCGCCCAATGAGCAGTTCTTC. Protein: CASSYQGQAPNEQFF.

This clone was seen once. This rearrangement joins TRBV5-1 to TRBJ2-2; 7 bases are a match to TRBD2. This CDR3 region has 16 residues. CDR1 and CDR2 (germline): SGHRS, YFSETQ. Unmatched junction bases numbered 9, after V lost 4 bases and J lost 3 bases. CDR3 coding DNA: TGCGCCAGCAGCCCCCTGGGCGGGAGTTACACCGGGGAGCTGTTTTTT. Translating it yields CASSPLGGSYTGELFF.

This sequence joins TRBV19 and TRBJ2-7, with D unclear. The CDR3 spans 14 residues. Germline values: CDR1 LNHDA, CDR2 SQIVND (reference sequence). Trimming cost V 5 bases and J 7 bases, with 18 bases left between them. CDR3 bases: TGTGCCAGTAGTTCCCTAAGTCGAAGGGATGAGCAGTACTTC. Encoded protein: CASSSLSRRDEQYF.

The chain joins TRBV28 to TRBJ2-3; 10 nucleotides agree with TRBD1. CDR3 length: 15 residues. The V gene end was trimmed by 7 bases and the J gene end by 9 bases; junction bases not matched to a gene: 13. Germline V gene sequence: CDR1 MDHEN, CDR2 SYDVKM. The CDR3 protein is CASTSGDRGSVTQYF. In DNA, the CDR3 is TGTGCCAGCACTTCCGGGGACAGGGGATCAGTAACGCAGTATTTT.

This clone has a single count. The CDR3 loop reads CASSFSSSARSYEQYF. Written as DNA, the CDR3 is TGTGCCAGCAGTTTCTCCTCCTCGGCGCGTTCCTACGAGCAGTACTTC. The chain links TRBV28 to TRBJ2-7; D not certain. CDR1 and CDR2 (germline): MDHEN, SYDVKM. Trimming took 3 bases from V and 1 from J, leaving 16 bases between them. This CDR3 is built from 16 residues.